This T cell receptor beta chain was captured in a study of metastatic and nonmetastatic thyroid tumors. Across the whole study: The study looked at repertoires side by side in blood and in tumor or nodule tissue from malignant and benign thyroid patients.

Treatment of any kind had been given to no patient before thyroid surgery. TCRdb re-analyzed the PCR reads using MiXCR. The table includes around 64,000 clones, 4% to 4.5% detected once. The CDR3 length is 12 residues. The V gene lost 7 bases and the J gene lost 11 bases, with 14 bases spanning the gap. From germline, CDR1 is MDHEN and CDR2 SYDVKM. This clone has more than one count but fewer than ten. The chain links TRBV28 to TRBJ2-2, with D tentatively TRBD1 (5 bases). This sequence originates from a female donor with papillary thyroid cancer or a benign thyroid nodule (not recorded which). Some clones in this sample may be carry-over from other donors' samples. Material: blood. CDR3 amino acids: CASTPPTGELFF. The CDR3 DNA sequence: TGTGCCAGCACTCCACCAACAGGCGAGCTGTTTTTT.